The clone carrying this TCR beta chain was counted only a few times. Its antigen is not identified. These data belong to a study of cytomegalovirus exposure and HLA in healthy donors. Study-wide findings and caveats: Accurate predictions that matched the HLA-A and HLA-B alleles of most subjects were reportedly made from TCR beta sequences.

PCR amplification relied on 60 Vbeta primers (plus 13 Jbeta primers). Profiling relied on immunoSEQ multiplex PCR, and the TCRdb table lists in-frame clones only, not all of them. Counted here are 85,000 to 100,000 clones, approximately 81% occurring once; the ten biggest clones make up approximately 3.4%. Sequencing was done on a sample of PBMCs. The TCR originated in a male donor in good health and CMV-seropositive.

The CDR3 DNA reads as TGCAGCGCTGAGGGACAGACGAACACTGAAGCTTTCTTT. It translates to CSAEGQTNTEAFF. The gene calls are TRBV29-1 and TRBJ1-1, with TRBD1 matching over 7 bases. V lost 7 bases and J lost 1; bases outside the gene matches: 6. The CDR3 contains 13 residues. CDR1 and CDR2 (germline): SQVTM, ANQGSEA.